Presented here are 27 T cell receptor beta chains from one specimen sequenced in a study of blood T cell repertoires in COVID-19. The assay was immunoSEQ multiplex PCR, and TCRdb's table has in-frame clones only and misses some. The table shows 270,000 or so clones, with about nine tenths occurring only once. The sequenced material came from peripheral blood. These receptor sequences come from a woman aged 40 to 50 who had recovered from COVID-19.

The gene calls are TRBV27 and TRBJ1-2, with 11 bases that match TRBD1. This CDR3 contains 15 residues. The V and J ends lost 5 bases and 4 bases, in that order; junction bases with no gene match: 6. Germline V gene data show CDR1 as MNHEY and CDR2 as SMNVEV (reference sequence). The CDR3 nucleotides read TGTGCCAGCAGTAGGGGGACAGGGGGGATCTATGGCTACACCTTC. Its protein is CASSRGTGGIYGYTF.

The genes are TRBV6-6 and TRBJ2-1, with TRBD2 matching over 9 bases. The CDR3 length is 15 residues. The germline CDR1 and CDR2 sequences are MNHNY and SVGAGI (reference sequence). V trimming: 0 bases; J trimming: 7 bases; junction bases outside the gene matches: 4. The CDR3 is CASSYSSGRSNEQFF. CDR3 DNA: TGTGCCAGCAGTTACTCTAGCGGGAGATCGAATGAGCAGTTCTTC.

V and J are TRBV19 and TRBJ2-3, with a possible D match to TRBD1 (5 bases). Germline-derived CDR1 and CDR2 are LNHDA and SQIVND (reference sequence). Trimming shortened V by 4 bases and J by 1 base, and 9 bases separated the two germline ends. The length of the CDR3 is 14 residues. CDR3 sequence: CASSKKTGTDTQYF. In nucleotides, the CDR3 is TGTGCCAGTAGTAAAAAGACAGGCACAGATACGCAGTATTTT.

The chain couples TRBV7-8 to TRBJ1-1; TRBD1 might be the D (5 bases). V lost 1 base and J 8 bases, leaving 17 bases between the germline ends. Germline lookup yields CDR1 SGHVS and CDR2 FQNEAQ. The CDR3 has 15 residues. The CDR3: CASSLGAGVVEEAFF. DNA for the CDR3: TGTGCCAGCAGCTTAGGGGCGGGGGTCGTGGAAGAAGCTTTCTTT.

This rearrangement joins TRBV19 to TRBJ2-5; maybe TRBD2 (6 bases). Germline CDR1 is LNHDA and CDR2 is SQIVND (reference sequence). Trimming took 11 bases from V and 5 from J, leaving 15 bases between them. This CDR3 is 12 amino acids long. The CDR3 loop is CAAGSGGETQYF. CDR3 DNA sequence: TGTGCCGCGGGTAGCGGAGGGGAGACCCAGTACTTC.

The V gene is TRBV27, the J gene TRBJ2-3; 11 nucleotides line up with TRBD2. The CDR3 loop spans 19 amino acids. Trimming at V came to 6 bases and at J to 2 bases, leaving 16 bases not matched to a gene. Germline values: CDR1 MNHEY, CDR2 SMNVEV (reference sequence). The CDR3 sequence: CASSPNPPTLAGVTDTQYF. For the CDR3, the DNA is TGTGCCAGCAGCCCCAATCCCCCCACACTAGCGGGAGTCACAGATACGCAGTATTTT.

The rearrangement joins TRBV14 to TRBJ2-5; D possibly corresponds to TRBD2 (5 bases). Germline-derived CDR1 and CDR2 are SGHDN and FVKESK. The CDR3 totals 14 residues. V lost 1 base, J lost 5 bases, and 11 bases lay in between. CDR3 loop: CASSQVSGYETQYF. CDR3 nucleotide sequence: TGTGCCAGCAGCCAAGTGTCGGGGTACGAGACCCAGTACTTC.

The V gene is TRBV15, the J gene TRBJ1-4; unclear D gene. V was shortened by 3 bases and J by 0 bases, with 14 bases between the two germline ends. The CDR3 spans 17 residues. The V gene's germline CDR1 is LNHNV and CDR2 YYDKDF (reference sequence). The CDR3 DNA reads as TGTGCCACCAGCAGGGATGGAATGACACCAACTAATGAAAAACTGTTTTTT. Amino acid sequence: CATSRDGMTPTNEKLFF.

The CDR3 DNA is TGCAGTGCAAGTGGGACTAGCGGGATTTACAATGAGCAGTTCTTC. This codes for CSASGTSGIYNEQFF. The gene calls are TRBV20-1 and TRBJ2-1, with 13 bases matching TRBD2. CDR1 and CDR2 (germline): DFQATT, SNEGSKA (reference sequence). The V gene end was trimmed by 6 bases and the J gene end by 4 bases; junction bases not matched to a gene: 6. This CDR3 spans 15 amino acids.

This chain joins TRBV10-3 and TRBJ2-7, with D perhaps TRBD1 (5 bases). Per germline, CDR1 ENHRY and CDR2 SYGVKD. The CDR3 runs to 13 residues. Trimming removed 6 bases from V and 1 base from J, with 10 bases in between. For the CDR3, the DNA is TGTGCCATCAGAGTGACAGAATCCTACGAGCAGTACTTC. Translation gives CAIRVTESYEQYF.

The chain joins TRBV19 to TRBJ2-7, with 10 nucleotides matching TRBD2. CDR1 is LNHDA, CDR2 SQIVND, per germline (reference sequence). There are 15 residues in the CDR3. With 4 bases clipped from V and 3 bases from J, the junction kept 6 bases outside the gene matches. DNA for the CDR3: TGTGCCAGTAGTAAGCAGGCTAGCGGGAGCTACGAGCAGTACTTC. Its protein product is CASSKQASGSYEQYF.

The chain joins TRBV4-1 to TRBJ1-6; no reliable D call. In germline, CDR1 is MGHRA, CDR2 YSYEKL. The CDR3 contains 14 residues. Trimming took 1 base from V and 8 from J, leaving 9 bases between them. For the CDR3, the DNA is TGCGCCAGCAGCCAAGTGAATGGAGATTCACCCCTCCACTTT. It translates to CASSQVNGDSPLHF.

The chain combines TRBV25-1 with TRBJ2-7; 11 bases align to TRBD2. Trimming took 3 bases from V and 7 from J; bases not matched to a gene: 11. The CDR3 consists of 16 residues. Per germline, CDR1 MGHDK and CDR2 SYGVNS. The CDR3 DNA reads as TGTGCCAGCAGTGACGAAACCACTAGCGGGAGACGGGAGCAGTACTTC. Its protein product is CASSDETTSGRREQYF.

CDR3 sequence (DNA): TGTGCCAGCAGCCAAGACCGGAGCTCCTACAATGAGCAGTTCTTC. Translating it yields CASSQDRSSYNEQFF. V gene TRBV14 combines with J gene TRBJ2-1; D is uncertain. The CDR3 has 15 residues. Germline CDR1 and CDR2: SGHDN and FVKESK. Trimming removed 0 bases from V and 0 bases from J, with 6 bases in between.

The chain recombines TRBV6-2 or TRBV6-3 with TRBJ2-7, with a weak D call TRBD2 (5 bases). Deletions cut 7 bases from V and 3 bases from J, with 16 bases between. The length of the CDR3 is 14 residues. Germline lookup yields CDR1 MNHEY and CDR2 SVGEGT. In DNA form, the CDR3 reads TGTGCCAGCACCCCCACTGCTCGGGGCTACGAGCAGTACTTC. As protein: CASTPTARGYEQYF.

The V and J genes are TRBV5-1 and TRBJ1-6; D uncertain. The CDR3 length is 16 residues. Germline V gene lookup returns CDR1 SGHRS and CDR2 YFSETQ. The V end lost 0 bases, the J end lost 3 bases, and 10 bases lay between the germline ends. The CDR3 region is CASSLAGVVYNSPLHF. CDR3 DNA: TGCGCCAGCAGCTTGGCCGGGGTCGTCTATAATTCACCCCTCCACTTT.

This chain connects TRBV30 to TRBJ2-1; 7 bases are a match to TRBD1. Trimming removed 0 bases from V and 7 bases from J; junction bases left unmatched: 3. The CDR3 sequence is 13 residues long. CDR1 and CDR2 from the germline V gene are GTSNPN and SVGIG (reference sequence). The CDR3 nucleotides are TGTGCCTGGAGTGTAGAGGACAGGAATGAGCAGTTCTTC. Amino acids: CAWSVEDRNEQFF.

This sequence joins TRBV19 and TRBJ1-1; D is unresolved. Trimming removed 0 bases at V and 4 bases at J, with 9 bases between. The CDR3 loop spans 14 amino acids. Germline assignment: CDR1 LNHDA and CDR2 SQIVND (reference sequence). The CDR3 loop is CASSIDLLATEAFF. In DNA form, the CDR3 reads TGTGCCAGTAGTATAGATCTGTTGGCCACTGAAGCTTTCTTT.

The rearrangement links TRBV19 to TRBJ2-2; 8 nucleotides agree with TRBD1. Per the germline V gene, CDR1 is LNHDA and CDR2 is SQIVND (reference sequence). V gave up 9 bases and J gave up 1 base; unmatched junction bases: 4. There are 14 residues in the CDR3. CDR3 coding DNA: TGTGCCAGCGACAGGGGCCGGAACACCGGGGAGCTGTTTTTT. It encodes CASDRGRNTGELFF.

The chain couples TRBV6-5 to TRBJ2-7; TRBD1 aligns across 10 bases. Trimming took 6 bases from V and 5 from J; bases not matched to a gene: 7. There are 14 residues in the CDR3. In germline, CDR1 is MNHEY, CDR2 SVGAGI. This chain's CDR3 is CASRTGQGSDEQYF. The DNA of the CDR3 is TGTGCCAGCAGAACGGGACAGGGGTCCGACGAGCAGTACTTC.

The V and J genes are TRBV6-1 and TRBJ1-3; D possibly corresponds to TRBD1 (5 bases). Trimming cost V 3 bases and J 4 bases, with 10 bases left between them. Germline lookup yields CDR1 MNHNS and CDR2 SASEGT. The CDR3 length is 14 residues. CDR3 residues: CASSETALGNTIYF. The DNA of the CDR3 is TGTGCCAGCAGTGAGACAGCATTAGGAAACACCATATATTTT.

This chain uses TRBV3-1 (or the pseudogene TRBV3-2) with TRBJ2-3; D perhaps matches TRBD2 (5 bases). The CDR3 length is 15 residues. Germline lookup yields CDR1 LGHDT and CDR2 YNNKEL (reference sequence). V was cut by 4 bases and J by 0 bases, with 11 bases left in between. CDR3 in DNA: TGTGCCAGCAGCCCCCGAGGCGGGAGCACAGATACGCAGTATTTT. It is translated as CASSPRGGSTDTQYF.

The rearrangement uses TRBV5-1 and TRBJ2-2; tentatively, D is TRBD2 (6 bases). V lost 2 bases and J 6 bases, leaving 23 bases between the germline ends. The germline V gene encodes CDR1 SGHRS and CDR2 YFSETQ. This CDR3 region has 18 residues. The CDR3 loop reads CASSFTSGTSPVAGELFF. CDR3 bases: TGCGCCAGCAGCTTTACCTCCGGGACTTCCCCGGTAGCCGGGGAGCTGTTTTTT.

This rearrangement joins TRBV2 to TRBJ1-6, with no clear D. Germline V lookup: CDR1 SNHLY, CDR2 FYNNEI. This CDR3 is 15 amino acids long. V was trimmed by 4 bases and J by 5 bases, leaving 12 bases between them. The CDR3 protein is CASSVRYSDNSPLHF. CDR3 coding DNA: TGTGCCAGCAGTGTTCGGTATAGTGATAATTCACCCCTCCACTTT.

CDR3 sequence: CASSDRGETQYF. In DNA form, the CDR3 reads TGCGCCAGCAGCGACAGGGGGGAGACCCAGTACTTC. The genes are TRBV5-1 and TRBJ2-5, with 9 bases lining up with TRBD1. This CDR3 spans 12 amino acids. V lost 4 bases, J lost 5 bases, and 0 bases stayed unmatched. Germline CDR1 and CDR2: SGHRS and YFSETQ.

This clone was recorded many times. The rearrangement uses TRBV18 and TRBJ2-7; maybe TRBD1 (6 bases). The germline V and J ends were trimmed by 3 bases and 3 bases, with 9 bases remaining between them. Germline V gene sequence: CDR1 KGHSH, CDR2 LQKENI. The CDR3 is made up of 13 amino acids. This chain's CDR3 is CASSPRGYYEQYF. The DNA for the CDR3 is TGTGCCAGCTCACCCAGGGGCTACTACGAGCAGTACTTC.

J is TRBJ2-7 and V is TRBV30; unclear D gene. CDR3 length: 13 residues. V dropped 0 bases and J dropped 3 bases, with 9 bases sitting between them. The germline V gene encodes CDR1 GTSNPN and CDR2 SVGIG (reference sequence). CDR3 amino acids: CAWSVTLVYEQYF. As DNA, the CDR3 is TGTGCCTGGAGTGTGACTTTGGTCTACGAGCAGTACTTC.